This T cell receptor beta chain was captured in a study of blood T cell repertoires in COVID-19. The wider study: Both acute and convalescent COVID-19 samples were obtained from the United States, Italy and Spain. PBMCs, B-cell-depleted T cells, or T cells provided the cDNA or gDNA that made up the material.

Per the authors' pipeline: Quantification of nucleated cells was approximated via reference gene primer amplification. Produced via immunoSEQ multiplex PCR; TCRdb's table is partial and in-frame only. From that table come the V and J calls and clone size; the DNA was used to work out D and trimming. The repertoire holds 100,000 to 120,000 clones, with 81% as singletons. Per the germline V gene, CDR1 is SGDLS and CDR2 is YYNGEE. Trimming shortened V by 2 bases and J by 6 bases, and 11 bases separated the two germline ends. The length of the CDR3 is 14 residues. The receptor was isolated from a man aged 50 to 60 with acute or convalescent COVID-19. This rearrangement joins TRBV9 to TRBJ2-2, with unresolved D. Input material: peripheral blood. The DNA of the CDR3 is TGTGCCAGCAGCGTCGACGAGGCCCCCGGGGAGCTGTTTTTT. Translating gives CASSVDEAPGELFF.